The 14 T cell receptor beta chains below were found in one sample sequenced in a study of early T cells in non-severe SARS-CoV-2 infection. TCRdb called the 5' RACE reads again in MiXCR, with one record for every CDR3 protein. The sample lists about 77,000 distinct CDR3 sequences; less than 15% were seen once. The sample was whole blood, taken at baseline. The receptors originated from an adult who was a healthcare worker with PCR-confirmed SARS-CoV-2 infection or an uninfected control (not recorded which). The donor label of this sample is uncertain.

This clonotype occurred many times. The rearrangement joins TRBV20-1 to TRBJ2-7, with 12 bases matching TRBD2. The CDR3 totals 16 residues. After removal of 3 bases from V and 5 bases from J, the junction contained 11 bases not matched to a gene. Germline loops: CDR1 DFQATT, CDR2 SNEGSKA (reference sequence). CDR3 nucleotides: TGCAGTGCTAGCCTAGCGGGGGGGCCTTTTATCAACGAGCAGTACTTC. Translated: CSASLAGGPFINEQYF.

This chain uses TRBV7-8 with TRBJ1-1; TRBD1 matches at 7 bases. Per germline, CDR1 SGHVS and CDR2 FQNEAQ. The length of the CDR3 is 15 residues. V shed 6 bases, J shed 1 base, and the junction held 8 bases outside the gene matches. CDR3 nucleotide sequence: TGTGCCAGCAGTACCCAGGGGGGCGCGAACACTGAAGCTTTCTTT. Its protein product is CASSTQGGANTEAFF.

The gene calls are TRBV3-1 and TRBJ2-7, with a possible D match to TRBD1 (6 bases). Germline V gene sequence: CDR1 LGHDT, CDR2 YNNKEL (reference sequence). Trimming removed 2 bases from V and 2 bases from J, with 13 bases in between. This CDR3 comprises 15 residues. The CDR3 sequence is CASSQQGLGTYEQYF. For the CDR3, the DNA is TGTGCCAGCAGCCAACAGGGGCTTGGGACCTACGAGCAGTACTTC.

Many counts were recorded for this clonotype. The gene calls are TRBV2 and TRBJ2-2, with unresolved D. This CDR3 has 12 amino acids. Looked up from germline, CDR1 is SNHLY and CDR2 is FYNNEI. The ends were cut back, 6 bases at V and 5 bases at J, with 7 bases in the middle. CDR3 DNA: TGTGCCAGCAGAGGAGAAACCGGGGAGCTGTTTTTT. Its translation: CASRGETGELFF.

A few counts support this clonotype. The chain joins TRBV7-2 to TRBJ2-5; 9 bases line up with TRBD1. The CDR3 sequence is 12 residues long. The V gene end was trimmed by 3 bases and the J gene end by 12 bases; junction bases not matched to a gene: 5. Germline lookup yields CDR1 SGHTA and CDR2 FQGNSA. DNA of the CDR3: TGTGCCAGCAGCTTTGACCGGGACAGGGAGTACTTC. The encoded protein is CASSFDRDREYF.

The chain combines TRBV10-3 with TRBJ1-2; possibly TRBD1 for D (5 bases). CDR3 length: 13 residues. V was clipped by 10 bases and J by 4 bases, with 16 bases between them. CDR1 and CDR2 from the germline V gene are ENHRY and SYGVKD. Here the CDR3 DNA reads TGTGCCAGCCTAGGGGACGGCTTCTATGGCTACACCTTC. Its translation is CASLGDGFYGYTF.

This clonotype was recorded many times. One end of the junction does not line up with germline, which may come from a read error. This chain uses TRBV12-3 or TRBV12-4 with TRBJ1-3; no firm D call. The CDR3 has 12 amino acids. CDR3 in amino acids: CASSLSGNTIYF. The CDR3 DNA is TGCGCCAGCAGCCTCTCTGGAAACACCATATATTTT.

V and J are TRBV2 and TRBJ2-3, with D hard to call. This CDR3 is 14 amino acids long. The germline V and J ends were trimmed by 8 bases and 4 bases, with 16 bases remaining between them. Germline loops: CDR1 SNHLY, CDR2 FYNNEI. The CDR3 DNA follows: TGTGCCAGCGGGGTAATCCCCAGGCCAGATACGCAGTATTTT. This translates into CASGVIPRPDTQYF.

The CDR3 DNA reads TGTGCCAGCAGCTTTGGGGACCCAAAAATAGACTCTCTCCCGCCTGAGCAGTTCTTC. This translates into CASSFGDPKIDSLPPEQFF. V usage is TRBV7-9 and J usage is TRBJ2-1, with D perhaps matching TRBD1 or TRBD2 (5 bases each). This CDR3 comprises 19 residues. Germline V gives CDR1 SEHNR, CDR2 FQNEAQ (reference sequence). V was pared by 3 bases and J by 9 bases, with 30 bases between.

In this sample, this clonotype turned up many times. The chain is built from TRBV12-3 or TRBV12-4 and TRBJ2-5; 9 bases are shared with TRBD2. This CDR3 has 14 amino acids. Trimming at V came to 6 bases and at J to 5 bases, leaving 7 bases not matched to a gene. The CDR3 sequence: CASSLRGGVETQYF. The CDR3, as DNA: TGTGCCAGCAGCTTGCGGGGGGGGGTCGAGACCCAGTACTTC.

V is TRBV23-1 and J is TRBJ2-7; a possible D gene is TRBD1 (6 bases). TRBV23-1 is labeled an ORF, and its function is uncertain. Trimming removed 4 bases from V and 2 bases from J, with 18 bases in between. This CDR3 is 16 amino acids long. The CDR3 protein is CASSLLVIGGAYEQYF. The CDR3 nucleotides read TGCGCCAGCAGTCTCCTTGTGATAGGGGGTGCCTACGAGCAGTACTTC.

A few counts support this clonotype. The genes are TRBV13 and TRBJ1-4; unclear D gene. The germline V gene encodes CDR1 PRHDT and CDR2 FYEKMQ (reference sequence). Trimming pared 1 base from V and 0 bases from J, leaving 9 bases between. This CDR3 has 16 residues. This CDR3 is CASSLEGSATNEKLFF. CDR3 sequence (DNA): TGTGCCAGCAGCTTAGAAGGTTCCGCAACTAATGAAAAACTGTTTTTT.

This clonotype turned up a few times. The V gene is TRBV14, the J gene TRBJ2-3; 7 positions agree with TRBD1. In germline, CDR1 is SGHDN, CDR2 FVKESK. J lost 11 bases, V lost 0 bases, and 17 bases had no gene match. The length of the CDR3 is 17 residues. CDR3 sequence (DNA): TGTGCCAGCAGCCAAGAGGGTCAGCGGACAGGTGGTGGAGGGCAGTATTTT. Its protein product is CASSQEGQRTGGGGQYF.

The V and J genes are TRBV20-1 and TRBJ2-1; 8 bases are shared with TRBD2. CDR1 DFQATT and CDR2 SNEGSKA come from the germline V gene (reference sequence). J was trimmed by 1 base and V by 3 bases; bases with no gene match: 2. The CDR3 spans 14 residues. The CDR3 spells CSASGGASYNEQFF. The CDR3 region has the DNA TGCAGTGCTAGCGGGGGGGCATCCTACAATGAGCAGTTCTTC.